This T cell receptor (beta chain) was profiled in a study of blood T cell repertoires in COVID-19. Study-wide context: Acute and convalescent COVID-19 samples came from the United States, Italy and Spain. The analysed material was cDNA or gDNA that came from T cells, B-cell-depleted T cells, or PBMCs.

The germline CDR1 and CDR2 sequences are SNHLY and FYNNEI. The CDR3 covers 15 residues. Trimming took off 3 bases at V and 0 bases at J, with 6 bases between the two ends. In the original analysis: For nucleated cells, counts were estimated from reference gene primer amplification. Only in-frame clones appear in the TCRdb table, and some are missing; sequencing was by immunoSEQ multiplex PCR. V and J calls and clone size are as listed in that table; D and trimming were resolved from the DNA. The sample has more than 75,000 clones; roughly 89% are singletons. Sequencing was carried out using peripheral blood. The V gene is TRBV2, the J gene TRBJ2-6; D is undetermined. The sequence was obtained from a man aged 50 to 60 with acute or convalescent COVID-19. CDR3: CASSDIHSGANVLTF. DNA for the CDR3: TGTGCCAGCAGTGACATCCACTCTGGGGCCAACGTCCTGACTTTC.